The 7 T cell receptor beta chains below all came from one sample that was sequenced in a study of response to subunit inactivated influenza vaccine. TCRdb passed the RT-PCR reads through MiXCR, listing each CDR3 protein once. The sample holds 550,000 to 600,000 distinct CDR3 sequences, approximately 10% seen once. Specimen: PBMCs from blood, collected on the day of vaccination. These receptors were collected from a man aged 50-60 years who received an inactivated influenza vaccine.

The chain recombines TRBV7-2 with TRBJ2-3, with 8 bases identical to TRBD1. V dropped 5 bases and J dropped 2; count of bases not matched to a gene: 12. This CDR3 is built from 17 residues. Germline lookup yields CDR1 SGHTA and CDR2 FQGNSA. In nucleotides, the CDR3 is TGTGCCAGCAGCCCAGGGGGCGCCTTCGGATCCACAGATACGCAGTATTTT. Its protein is CASSPGGAFGSTDTQYF.

This chain uses TRBV28 with TRBJ2-3; 9 positions agree with TRBD1. Germline CDR1 reads MDHEN; CDR2 reads SYDVKM. With V trimmed by 6 bases and J by 1 base, 5 bases remained unmatched. This CDR3 contains 15 residues. The CDR3 sequence: CASRTGGAGTDTQYF. For the CDR3, the DNA is TGTGCCAGCAGAACAGGGGGCGCCGGCACAGATACGCAGTATTTT. Full variable domain (outside the CDR3, taken from reference TRBV28 and TRBJ2-3): DVKVTQSSRYLVKRTGEKVFLECVQDMDHENMFWYRQDPGLGLRLIYFSYDVKMKEKGDIPEGYSVSREKKERFSLILESASTNQTSMYLCASRTGGAGTDTQYFGPGTRLTVL.

This clonotype turned up a few times. The chain employs TRBV4-3 and TRBJ2-2; D could derive from TRBD1 or TRBD2 (5 bases each). CDR1 LGHNA and CDR2 YSLEER come from the germline V gene. The CDR3 totals 17 residues. Trimming took off 1 base at V and 4 bases at J, with 16 bases between the two ends. As DNA, the CDR3 is TGCGCCAGCAGCCAAGGACTAATTTTGGGGGTCACCGGGGAGCTGTTTTTT. Its protein product is CASSQGLILGVTGELFF.

This clonotype has just a few counts. V is TRBV29-1 and J is TRBJ2-7; tentatively, D is TRBD1 or TRBD2 (6 bases each). CDR1 and CDR2 from the germline V gene are SQVTM and ANQGSEA. There are 14 residues in the CDR3. Trimming removed 0 bases from V and 1 base from J, with 10 bases in between. This CDR3 is CSVEDQGTSYEQYF. As DNA, the CDR3 is TGCAGCGTTGAAGACCAGGGGACTTCCTACGAGCAGTACTTC.

This clonotype has just a few counts. The rearrangement uses TRBV5-1 and TRBJ1-3, with D unresolved. V was clipped by 0 bases and J by 2 bases, with 12 bases between them. CDR3 length: 16 residues. CDR1 is SGHRS, CDR2 YFSETQ, per germline. The chain's CDR3 is CASSLESPGTGNTIYF. The CDR3 bases are TGCGCCAGCAGCTTGGAGTCTCCGGGGACTGGAAACACCATATATTTT.

This clonotype was observed a few times. The gene calls are TRBV20-1 and TRBJ1-3, with 7 bases fitting TRBD1. Unmatched junction bases numbered 5, after V lost 1 base and J lost 2 bases. The CDR3 has 15 residues. Germline lookup yields CDR1 DFQATT and CDR2 SNEGSKA (reference sequence). The DNA for the CDR3 is TGCAGTGCTAGAGCGACAGACAGGGCTGGAAACACCATATATTTT. This encodes CSARATDRAGNTIYF.

This clonotype occurred many times. The chain recombines TRBV29-1 with TRBJ2-1; no definite D call. Trimming took 4 bases from V and 6 from J, leaving 10 bases between them. CDR3 length: 12 amino acids. Germline V lookup: CDR1 SQVTM, CDR2 ANQGSEA. This CDR3 reads CSVVESRNEQFF. The CDR3 nucleotides read TGCAGCGTTGTAGAATCGCGCAATGAGCAGTTCTTC.